The rows below give T cell receptor beta chains drawn from one sample of a study of cytomegalovirus exposure and HLA in healthy donors. The table came from immunoSEQ multiplex PCR; TCRdb's copy has only in-frame clones and leaves some out. The repertoire includes 150,000 to 200,000 clones, over 75% of them detected once, and roughly 0.098% sits in the top ten. The specimen was PBMCs. These receptors originate from a boy younger than 10 in good health and CMV-seronegative. The CDR3 runs from the conserved cysteine through the conserved F or W. Each record gives: V gene, clone size, D gene, J gene, CDR3 protein, CDR3 DNA. The D gene is left open where the match is weak. A clone size is listed for some rows: how often the clone was seen (once, few, many), or a class if it is expanded.

>TRBV6-4|-|-|TRBJ1-1
CATHRRNTEAFF
TGTGCCACCCATCGGAGGAACACTGAAGCTTTCTTT
>TRBV4-2|-|TRBD1|TRBJ1-1
CASSRQGTEAFF
TGTGCCAGCAGCCGACAGGGCACTGAAGCTTTCTTT
>TRBV7-6|-|TRBD2|TRBJ2-1
CASSLQHTSGGHNEQFF
TGTGCCAGCAGCCTACAACACACTAGCGGGGGGCACAATGAGCAGTTCTTC
>TRBV11-2|-|-|TRBJ2-7
CASSLSQRGTYEQYF
TGTGCCAGCAGCTTAAGTCAAAGGGGCACCTACGAGCAGTACTTC
>TRBV11-2|-|-|TRBJ1-4
CASSPKWRDEKLFF
TGTGCCAGCAGCCCTAAGTGGAGGGATGAAAAACTGTTTTTT
>TRBV5-8|-|-|TRBJ1-2
CASRLGGYTF
TGTGCCAGCCGGCTCGGCGGGTACACCTTC
>TRBV7-8|-|TRBD1|TRBJ1-1
CASSPGTGGTEAFF
TGTGCCAGCAGCCCTGGGACAGGGGGGACTGAAGCTTTCTTT
>TRBV4-2|-|-|TRBJ2-3
CASSPPGDTQYF
TGTGCCAGCAGCCCTCCAGGAGATACGCAGTATTTT
>TRBV13|-|TRBD2|TRBJ2-1
CASSLRTSAPREQFF
TGTGCCAGCAGCTTGAGGACTAGCGCCCCCCGGGAGCAGTTCTTC
>TRBV7-8|once|-|TRBJ1-2
CASSPPMGAYGYTF
TGTGCCAGCAGCCCCCCGATGGGGGCCTATGGCTACACCTTC
>TRBV5-4|-|-|TRBJ2-1
CASTPLRGAGYNEQFF
TGTGCCAGCACCCCACTACGGGGGGCTGGTTACAATGAGCAGTTCTTC
>TRBV5-1|-|TRBD1|TRBJ1-5
CASSATGYGQPQHF
TGCGCCAGCAGCGCGACAGGGTATGGACAGCCCCAGCATTTT
>TRBV29-1|-|-|TRBJ1-2
CSVEDSGVGYTF
TGCAGCGTTGAAGATTCAGGGGTCGGCTACACCTTC
>TRBV6-5|-|-|TRBJ2-1
CASWGGSAYNEQFF
TGTGCCAGCTGGGGGGGCAGCGCTTACAATGAGCAGTTCTTC
>TRBV5-4|once|TRBD1|TRBJ1-1
CASSRMDRGLTEAFF
TGTGCCAGCAGCCGTATGGACAGGGGGCTCACTGAAGCTTTCTTT
>TRBV6-6|-|-|TRBJ2-3
CASGGATDTQYF
TGTGCCAGCGGGGGGGCGACAGATACGCAGTATTTT
>TRBV6-1|-|TRBD1|TRBJ2-2
CAGRTGANTGELFF
TGTGCCGGGCGGACAGGCGCGAACACCGGGGAGCTGTTTTTT
>TRBV28|-|-|TRBJ2-2
CASSFLRGGTGELFF
TGTGCCAGCAGTTTTCTAAGGGGGGGGACCGGGGAGCTGTTTTTT
>TRBV27|few|-|TRBJ2-7
CASRVYGVGATYEQYF
TGTGCCAGCAGAGTCTATGGAGTGGGGGCCACCTACGAGCAGTACTTC
>TRBV6-5|-|-|TRBJ1-6
CASKGLRGIDSPPHF
TGTGCCAGCAAAGGGTTGAGGGGGATCGATTCACCCCCCCACTTT
>TRBV25-1|-|-|TRBJ2-7
CASSGAGAGENYEQYF
TGTGCCAGCAGTGGCGCCGGGGCAGGGGAAAACTACGAGCAGTACTTC
>TRBV11-2|-|TRBD1|TRBJ1-2
CASSPGTAYGYTF
TGTGCCAGCAGCCCCGGGACAGCCTATGGCTACACCTTC
>TRBV19|-|TRBD1|TRBJ1-1
CASSTGHRGTEAFF
TGTGCCAGTAGTACTGGACACAGGGGCACTGAAGCTTTCTTT
>TRBV25-1|-|TRBD1|TRBJ2-2
CASRGQGFTGELFF
TGTGCCAGCAGAGGACAGGGTTTTACCGGGGAGCTGTTTTTT
>TRBV6-1|few|-|TRBJ1-1
CASSEARLAFF
TGTGCCAGCAGTGAGGCCAGGTTAGCTTTCTTT
>TRBV6-6|-|-|TRBJ2-1
CASSYSGLPPYNEQFF
TGTGCCAGCAGTTACTCCGGACTCCCGCCCTACAATGAGCAGTTCTTC
>TRBV2|-|-|TRBJ1-2
CASSEDDRGRGAAYGYTF
TGTGCCAGCAGTGAAGATGACCGGGGCCGGGGGGCGGCTTATGGCTACACCTTC
>TRBV5-6|-|-|TRBJ2-7
CASTLGRATYEQYF
TGTGCCAGCACCCTCGGCAGGGCAACCTACGAGCAGTACTTC
>TRBV5-1|few|-|TRBJ1-1
CASSLARGGNTEAFF
TGCGCCAGCAGCTTGGCCCGGGGGGGAAACACTGAAGCTTTCTTT
>TRBV5-4|-|-|TRBJ2-5
CASSRGGFETQYF
TGTGCCAGCAGCAGGGGGGGGTTTGAGACCCAGTACTTC
>TRBV6-5|-|TRBD1|TRBJ2-7
CASRRLTGNEQYF
TGTGCCAGCAGACGCCTGACAGGGAACGAGCAGTACTTC
>TRBV23-1|-|-|TRBJ2-1
CASSPKIGHYNEQFF
TGCGCCAGCAGCCCCAAAATCGGTCACTACAATGAGCAGTTCTTC
>TRBV5-6|-|TRBD2|TRBJ2-5
CASSREASGGETQYF
TGTGCCAGCAGCAGGGAGGCTAGCGGGGGAGAGACCCAGTACTTC
>TRBV4-1|-|TRBD1|TRBJ1-6
CASSQDWAGGLYNSPLHF
TGCGCCAGCAGCCAAGATTGGGCAGGGGGCCTCTATAATTCACCCCTCCACTTT
>TRBV7-6|-|TRBD1|TRBJ2-7
CASSLDRGNRYEQYF
TGTGCCAGCAGCTTAGACAGGGGTAATCGCTACGAGCAGTACTTC
>TRBV9|-|-|TRBJ2-4
CASSPQEGDIQYF
TGTGCCAGCAGCCCCCAAGAGGGAGATATTCAGTACTTC
>TRBV5-1|few|TRBD1|TRBJ2-7
CASRQQGAPGEQYF
TGCGCCAGCAGACAGCAGGGGGCTCCTGGGGAGCAGTACTTC
>TRBV7-2|-|-|TRBJ1-5
CASSLEYSNQPQHF
TGTGCCAGCAGCTTGGAGTATAGCAATCAGCCCCAGCATTTT
>TRBV2|-|-|TRBJ1-1
CASSGPYGMSTEAFF
TGTGCCAGCAGTGGGCCGTACGGGATGTCCACTGAAGCTTTCTTT
>TRBV19|-|TRBD1|TRBJ1-4
CASSTIPGQGLGKLFF
TGTGCCAGTAGTACTATCCCGGGACAGGGCCTCGGAAAACTGTTTTTT
>TRBV30|-|-|TRBJ1-6
CAWTLLNNSPLHF
TGTGCCTGGACCCTACTTAATAATTCACCCCTCCACTTT
>TRBV4-3|-|TRBD1|TRBJ1-2
CASSYRGTGGNGYTF
TGCGCCAGCAGCTACCGTGGGACAGGGGGTAATGGCTACACCTTC
>TRBV18|-|TRBD2|TRBJ2-7
CASSPGSGGYEQYF
TGTGCCAGCTCACCGGGCAGCGGGGGGTACGAGCAGTACTTC
>TRBV7-9|once|-|TRBJ2-2
CASSSRGANTGELFF
TGTGCCAGCAGCTCGCGGGGAGCGAACACCGGGGAGCTGTTTTTT
>TRBV9|-|-|TRBJ2-1
CASSEGGAGNEQFF
TGTGCCAGCAGCGAGGGGGGAGCGGGGAATGAGCAGTTCTTC
>TRBV27|-|-|TRBJ2-3
CASSLGGTDTQYF
TGTGCCAGCAGTTTAGGCGGAACAGATACGCAGTATTTT